A single sample gave rise to the 8 T cell receptor beta chains below, sequenced in a study of shared T cell receptors in the human thymus. Produced via immunoSEQ multiplex PCR; TCRdb's table is partial and in-frame only. The table includes roughly 700,000 clones, over 75% detected once. This same sample was also taken into another study, of human thymus T cells.

Input material: thymocytes. These receptors came from a boy in the first two years of life with a congenital heart defect.

The chain is built from TRBV27 and TRBJ2-3; no reliable D call. The CDR3 runs 14 residues. Trimming left V 2 bases short and J 3 bases short, with 9 bases between. CDR1 is MNHEY and CDR2 is SMNVEV in the germline V gene (reference sequence). The CDR3 sequence: CASSLPRQTDTQYF. DNA for the CDR3: TGTGCCAGCAGTTTACCCAGGCAGACAGATACGCAGTATTTT.

The CDR3 DNA sequence: TGTGCCAGCAGTTACGGACCCACAGGGAATGGCTACACCTTC. It codes for CASSYGPTGNGYTF. This chain uses TRBV6-5 with TRBJ1-2; weak D call: TRBD1 (6 bases). The CDR3 is 14 residues long. The ends were cut back, 2 bases at V and 6 bases at J, with 13 bases in the middle. Germline CDR1 MNHEY, CDR2 SVGAGI.

The chain combines TRBV7-8 with TRBJ1-4, with D possibly matching TRBD1 (5 bases). CDR3 size: 18 residues. The V end was cut by 5 bases, the J end by 3 bases, with 22 bases between. CDR1 is SGHVS and CDR2 is FQNEAQ in the germline V gene. This chain's CDR3 is CASSPTTVRKIPNEKLFF. DNA of the CDR3: TGTGCCAGCAGCCCAACGACAGTAAGGAAGATCCCTAATGAAAAACTGTTTTTT.

The V gene is TRBV6-5, the J gene TRBJ2-7; 8 positions agree with TRBD1. The trim removed 6 bases at V and 2 bases at J, leaving 9 bases unmatched. Per germline, CDR1 MNHEY and CDR2 SVGAGI. This CDR3 spans 15 amino acids. The CDR3 DNA reads TGTGCCAGCAGCTATGGTGAGGACAGGGCCTACGAGCAGTACTTC. Residues: CASSYGEDRAYEQYF.

The V and J genes are TRBV6-4 and TRBJ2-1; 10 positions match TRBD2. Trimming cost V 4 bases and J 1 base; bases outside gene matches: 1. This CDR3 is built from 15 residues. The V gene's germline CDR1 is MRHNA and CDR2 SNTAGT. The CDR3 DNA follows: TGTGCCAGCAGTGTAGCGGGAGGATCCTACAATGAGCAGTTCTTC. Translated: CASSVAGGSYNEQFF.

The J gene is TRBJ1-1, the V gene TRBV19; TRBD1 might be the D (5 bases). This CDR3 has 13 residues. V was trimmed by 10 bases and J by 2 bases, leaving 14 bases between them. Germline-derived CDR1 and CDR2 are LNHDA and SQIVND (reference sequence). The CDR3 DNA reads TGTGCCACCACTTCGGGGGTCAACACTGAAGCTTTCTTT. Translated: CATTSGVNTEAFF. Based on the CDR3 plus reference TRBV19 and TRBJ1-1, the full variable domain is DGGITQSPKYLFRKEGQNVTLSCEQNLNHDAMYWYRQDPGQGLRLIYYSQIVNDFQKGDIAEGYSVSREKKESFPLTVTSAQKNPTAFYLCATTSGVNTEAFFGQGTRLTVV.

V and J are TRBV7-8 and TRBJ2-1; 9 bases fit TRBD2. Germline trimming cut 1 base from V and 0 bases from J; bases unmatched to any gene: 1. Germline assignment: CDR1 SGHVS and CDR2 FQNEAQ. The CDR3 contains 16 residues. In nucleotides, the CDR3 is TGTGCCAGCAGCTTAGGGCGGGAGGGCTCCTACAATGAGCAGTTCTTC. Protein: CASSLGREGSYNEQFF.

This clone was observed a single time. V usage is TRBV5-5 and J usage is TRBJ1-2; 10 nucleotides align to TRBD1. Losses at the gene ends were 6 bases for V and 5 bases for J; bases not matched to a gene: 13. There are 16 residues in the CDR3. Germline assignment: CDR1 SGHKS and CDR2 YYEKEE (reference sequence). CDR3 DNA sequence: TGTGCCAGCATCGACCCCGGGACAGGGGTTTCATATGGCTACACCTTC. Protein sequence: CASIDPGTGVSYGYTF.